The entry below gives a single T cell receptor (beta chain) sequence along with its context. At the DNA level, this CDR3 is encoded by other sequences in the same sample as well. The data are from a study of cytomegalovirus exposure and HLA in healthy donors. PCR employed 60 Vbeta and 13 Jbeta primers. Repertoires were generated with immunoSEQ multiplex PCR, while TCRdb's copy carries only in-frame clones and drops some. Among 95,000 to 150,000 clones listed, around three quarters were seen once. The sequence came from a human donor in good health. Source material: PBMCs.

CDR3 nucleotide sequence: TGTGCCAGCAGCTTAGACAGGGTCTATGGCTACACCTTC. Translated: CASSLDRVYGYTF. This chain uses TRBV7-9 with TRBJ1-2; D may be TRBD1 (6 bases). Trimming took 1 base from V and 4 from J, leaving 7 bases between them. The CDR3 contains 13 residues. Germline loops: CDR1 SEHNR, CDR2 FQNEAQ (reference sequence).